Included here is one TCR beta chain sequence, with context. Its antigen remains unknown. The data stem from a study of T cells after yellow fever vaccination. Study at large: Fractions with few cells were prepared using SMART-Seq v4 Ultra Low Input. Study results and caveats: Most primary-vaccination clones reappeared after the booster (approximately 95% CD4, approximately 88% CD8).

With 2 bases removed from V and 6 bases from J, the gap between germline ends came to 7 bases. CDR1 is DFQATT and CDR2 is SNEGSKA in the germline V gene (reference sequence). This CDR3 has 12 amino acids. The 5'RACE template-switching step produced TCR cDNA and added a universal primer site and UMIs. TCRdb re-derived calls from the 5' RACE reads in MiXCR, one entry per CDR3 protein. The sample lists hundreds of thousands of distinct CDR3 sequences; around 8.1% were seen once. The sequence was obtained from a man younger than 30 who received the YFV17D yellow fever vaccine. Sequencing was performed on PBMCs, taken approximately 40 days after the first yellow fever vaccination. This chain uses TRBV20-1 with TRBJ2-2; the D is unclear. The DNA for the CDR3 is TGCAGTGCTAGAAGTTTCGCCGGGGAGCTGTTTTTT. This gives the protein CSARSFAGELFF.